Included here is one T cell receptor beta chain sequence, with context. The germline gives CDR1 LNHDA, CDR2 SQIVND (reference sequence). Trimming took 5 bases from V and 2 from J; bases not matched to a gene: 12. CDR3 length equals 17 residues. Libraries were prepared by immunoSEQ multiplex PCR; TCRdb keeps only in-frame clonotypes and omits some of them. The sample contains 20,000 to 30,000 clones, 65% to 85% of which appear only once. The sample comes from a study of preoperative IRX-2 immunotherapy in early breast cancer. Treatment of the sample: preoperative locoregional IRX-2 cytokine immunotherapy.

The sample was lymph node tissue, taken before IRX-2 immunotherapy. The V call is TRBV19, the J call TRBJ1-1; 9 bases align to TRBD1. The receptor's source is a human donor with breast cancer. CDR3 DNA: TGTGCCAGTAGTCGGACAGGGGTATACGTCCGAAACACTGAAGCTTTCTTT. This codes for CASSRTGVYVRNTEAFF.